Presented here are 27 T cell receptor beta chains from one specimen sequenced in a study of control samples from healthy donors and cancer patients. The table came from immunoSEQ multiplex PCR; TCRdb's copy has only in-frame clones and leaves some out. The table shows fewer than 200,000 clones, with 85% to 90% occurring only once. Sequenced sample: blood. These receptors all stem from a woman in her fifties or sixties in good health.

The rearrangement uses TRBV2 and TRBJ1-6, with D possibly being TRBD1 (5 bases). CDR3 length: 15 amino acids. Germline V gene data show CDR1 as SNHLY and CDR2 as FYNNEI. The V and J ends lost 6 bases and 7 bases respectively, with 16 bases between them. The DNA for the CDR3 is TGTGCCAGCAGCGGGGACGCTCCTAGGAATTCACCCCTCCACTTT. Its protein is CASSGDAPRNSPLHF.

This rearrangement joins TRBV3-1 (or the pseudogene TRBV3-2) to TRBJ2-2; D uncertain. The CDR3 length is 13 residues. V was cut by 1 base and J by 5 bases, with 5 bases left in between. The germline V gene has CDR1 LGHDT and CDR2 YNNKEL (reference sequence). CDR3 in amino acids: CASSQVETGELFF. In DNA form, the CDR3 reads TGTGCCAGCAGCCAAGTGGAGACCGGGGAGCTGTTTTTT.

The chain is built from TRBV6-2 or TRBV6-3 and TRBJ1-5; D gene uncertain. The V end was cut by 2 bases, the J end by 5 bases, with 10 bases between. This CDR3 is built from 14 residues. Germline V gene lookup returns CDR1 MNHEY and CDR2 SVGEGT. CDR3 nucleotide sequence: TGTGCCAGCAGTTACCGGCAGGATTATCAGCCCCAGCATTTT. Its translation is CASSYRQDYQPQHF.

The V and J genes are TRBV27 and TRBJ1-1; no reliable D call. The V end was cut by 2 bases, the J end by 6 bases, with 10 bases between. Germline V gives CDR1 MNHEY, CDR2 SMNVEV (reference sequence). This CDR3 region has 13 residues. CDR3 residues: CASSLGGTPEAFF. The CDR3 DNA is TGTGCCAGCAGTTTAGGAGGTACCCCTGAAGCTTTCTTT.

The chain links TRBV30 to TRBJ1-2; TRBD1 agrees at 12 bases. Germline CDR1 and CDR2: GTSNPN and SVGIG (reference sequence). The CDR3 consists of 14 residues. V lost 5 bases, J lost 3 bases, and 4 bases stayed unmatched. In DNA form, the CDR3 reads TGTGCCTGGCTCAGGGACAGGGGGCACTATGGCTACACCTTC. Protein product: CAWLRDRGHYGYTF. Drawing the rest from reference TRBV30 and TRBJ1-2, the complete variable domain is SQTIHQWPATLVQPVGSPLSLECTVEGTSNPNLYWYRQAAGRGLQLLFYSVGIGQISSEVPQNLSASRPQDRQFILSSKKLLLSDSGFYLCAWLRDRGHYGYTFGSGTRLTVV.

This clone was seen just once. V gene TRBV28 combines with J gene TRBJ1-2; D perhaps matches TRBD1 (6 bases). This CDR3 spans 16 amino acids. V lost 2 bases, J lost 3 bases, and 16 bases lay in between. Germline V gives CDR1 MDHEN, CDR2 SYDVKM. The CDR3 loop is CASSLPSGAGYYGYTF. DNA of the CDR3: TGTGCCAGCAGTTTACCCTCGGGGGCCGGATACTATGGCTACACCTTC.

This sequence joins TRBV24-1 and TRBJ1-2; TRBD1 matches 8 bases. The J segment lost 2 bases and the V segment lost 4 bases, leaving 5 bases of the junction unmatched. Germline values: CDR1 KGHDR, CDR2 SFDVKD. The CDR3 covers 15 residues. The CDR3 coding sequence is TGTGCCACCAGTGACCCCGGGACAGGAAACTATGGCTACACCTTC. This gives the protein CATSDPGTGNYGYTF.

The chain employs TRBV24-1 and TRBJ2-1; 7 positions match TRBD2. The V and J ends lost 2 bases and 2 bases, in that order; junction bases with no gene match: 8. In germline, CDR1 is KGHDR, CDR2 SFDVKD. CDR3 length equals 17 residues. The CDR3 DNA follows: TGTGCCACCAGTGATTCAATGGCAAGCGGGACCTACAATGAGCAGTTCTTC. Amino acids: CATSDSMASGTYNEQFF.

V usage is TRBV30 and J usage is TRBJ1-5; 8 bases align to TRBD1. Germline-derived CDR1 and CDR2 are GTSNPN and SVGIG (reference sequence). V trimming: 5 bases; J trimming: 6 bases; junction bases outside the gene matches: 3. This CDR3 has 12 amino acids. CDR3 region: CAWRTGIQPQHF. CDR3 bases: TGTGCCTGGCGGACAGGGATTCAGCCCCAGCATTTT.

This sequence joins TRBV4-3 and TRBJ1-2; D perhaps matches TRBD1 (5 bases). This CDR3 spans 14 amino acids. Germline V gene lookup returns CDR1 LGHNA and CDR2 YSLEER. V shed 3 bases and J shed 8 bases, with 16 bases lying between them. The CDR3 DNA reads TGCGCCAGCAGCCAGGGGGGGGTATCATTGGGCTACACCTTC. Amino acids: CASSQGGVSLGYTF.

A note on this clone: Sequence at one end of the junction differs from germline and may be a read error. This chain uses TRBV11-2 with TRBJ2-7; 8 positions match TRBD2. There are 14 residues in the CDR3. Germline V gives CDR1 SGHAT, CDR2 FQNNGV. The CDR3 coding sequence is TGTGCCAGCACCTTAGAGCGGGGGCCGTACGAGCAGTACTTC. This sequence encodes CASTLERGPYEQYF.

This chain joins TRBV19 and TRBJ2-2; D is ambiguous. The CDR3 length is 11 residues. Germline assignment: CDR1 LNHDA and CDR2 SQIVND (reference sequence). V was trimmed by 6 bases and J by 7 bases, leaving 6 bases between them. DNA of the CDR3: TGTGCCAGTAGAAGGGACGGGGAGCTGTTTTTT. Translating it yields CASRRDGELFF.

This clone was seen only once. This CDR3 is CASSPPGTSGEETQYF. In DNA form, the CDR3 reads TGTGCCAGCAGCCCCCCCGGGACTAGCGGGGAAGAGACCCAGTACTTC. The chain uses TRBV12-1 and TRBJ2-5; TRBD2 was called by the table and not checked on the DNA. TRBV12-1 is designated a pseudogene. The CDR3 sequence is 16 residues long.

J is TRBJ1-2 and V is TRBV19; D possibly corresponds to TRBD1 (5 bases). CDR1 LNHDA and CDR2 SQIVND come from the germline V gene (reference sequence). The V gene lost 6 bases and the J gene lost 6 bases, with 20 bases spanning the gap. This CDR3 region has 15 residues. For the CDR3, the DNA is TGTGCCAGTAGCAATACCTGGGGGGGGTTCGATGGCTACACCTTC. Translating gives CASSNTWGGFDGYTF.

The J gene is TRBJ1-1, the V gene TRBV3-1 (or the pseudogene TRBV3-2); tentatively, D is TRBD1 (6 bases). The CDR3 contains 16 residues. V was clipped by 0 bases and J by 8 bases, with 19 bases between them. From germline, CDR1 is LGHDT and CDR2 YNNKEL (reference sequence). The CDR3 reads CASSQDLLQGLLEAFF. The CDR3 bases are TGTGCCAGCAGCCAAGATCTTTTACAGGGACTACTCGAAGCTTTCTTT.

The gene calls are TRBV29-1 and TRBJ2-5, with a weak D call TRBD2 (8 bases). CDR3 length: 13 residues. Germline-derived CDR1 and CDR2 are SQVTM and ANQGSEA. CDR3 bases: TGCACAATCGGGAGGGGAGGGGGCGAGACCCAGTACTTC. This codes for CTIGRGGGETQYF.

The J gene is TRBJ2-1, the V gene TRBV5-3; 9 bases fit TRBD2. TRBV5-3 is filed as an ORF, its function uncertain. This CDR3 has 22 amino acids. The ends lost 2 bases at V and 0 bases at J; junction bases unmatched: 21. This chain's CDR3 is CARSLTTGTSPLFLSSYNEQFF. DNA for the CDR3: TGTGCCAGAAGCTTAACAACCGGGACTAGCCCCCTATTCCTCAGCTCCTACAATGAGCAGTTCTTC.

The chain has TRBV7-6 and TRBJ2-1; D might be TRBD1 or TRBD2, each matching 6 bases. There are 15 residues in the CDR3. The germline V and J ends were trimmed by 6 bases and 6 bases, with 18 bases remaining between them. The V gene's germline CDR1 is SGHVS and CDR2 FNYEAQ. In DNA form, the CDR3 reads TGTGCCAGCAGAAACCAAGGGGGAGGATCCAATGAGCAGTTCTTC. This codes for CASRNQGGGSNEQFF.

The rearrangement joins TRBV5-6 to TRBJ1-5, with TRBD1 identical over 7 bases. CDR3 length: 13 residues. The germline V gene encodes CDR1 SGHDT and CDR2 YYEEEE. V gave up 3 bases and J gave up 12 bases; unmatched junction bases: 9. CDR3 nucleotides: TGTGCCAGCAGCTCCACGGGGACAGAGAGCCAGCATTTT. Translating it yields CASSSTGTESQHF.

This sequence joins TRBV4-1 and TRBJ1-3; tentatively, D is TRBD1 (5 bases). Germline V gives CDR1 MGHRA, CDR2 YSYEKL. This CDR3 is built from 16 residues. Trimming shortened V by 3 bases and J by 3 bases, and 15 bases separated the two germline ends. For the CDR3, the DNA is TGCGCCAGCAGCCAGGACTTTGAGGGGATTGGAAACACCATATATTTT. This encodes CASSQDFEGIGNTIYF.

This chain uses TRBV5-4 with TRBJ1-5; tentative D call: TRBD1 (6 bases). Trimming removed 1 base from V and 3 bases from J, with 8 bases in between. The CDR3 runs to 14 residues. Germline CDR1 and CDR2: SGHNT and YYREEE (reference sequence). DNA for the CDR3: TGTGCCAGCAGCTTGCAGGGGTCCAATCAGCCCCAGCATTTT. This gives the protein CASSLQGSNQPQHF.

CDR3 coding DNA: TGTGCCACCAGTGATTACAGCTATGGCTACACCTTC. Translating it yields CATSDYSYGYTF. The chain recombines TRBV24-1 with TRBJ1-2; D remains unclear. Trimming took off 2 bases at V and 4 bases at J, with 4 bases between the two ends. Germline loops: CDR1 KGHDR, CDR2 SFDVKD. This CDR3 spans 12 amino acids.

This clone was seen just once. The gene calls are TRBV9 and TRBJ2-7; no clear D gene. From germline, CDR1 is SGDLS and CDR2 YYNGEE. Trimming shortened V by 4 bases and J by 2 bases, and 16 bases separated the two germline ends. This CDR3 contains 15 residues. CDR3 region: CASSSDLNPTYEQYF. CDR3 nucleotide sequence: TGTGCCAGCAGCTCCGACCTTAACCCTACCTACGAGCAGTACTTC. Full variable domain (outside the CDR3, taken from reference TRBV9 and TRBJ2-7): DSGVTQTPKHLITATGQRVTLRCSPRSGDLSVYWYQQSLDQGLQFLIQYYNGEERAKGNILERFSAQQFPDLHSELNLSSLELGDSALYFCASSSDLNPTYEQYFGPGTRLTVT.

This chain joins TRBV19 and TRBJ2-6, with 8 bases lining up with TRBD1. The CDR3 covers 17 residues. After removal of 6 bases from V and 2 bases from J, the junction contained 9 bases not matched to a gene. Germline loops: CDR1 LNHDA, CDR2 SQIVND (reference sequence). Written as DNA, the CDR3 is TGTGCCAGTAGACCCCTCCCGACAGGGGCTGGGGCCAACGTCCTGACTTTC. This translates into CASRPLPTGAGANVLTF.

The CDR3 DNA reads as TGTGCCAGTAGTATTGGCGGGGGGGGAGCTGAGCAGTTCTTC. It translates to CASSIGGGGAEQFF. This chain joins TRBV19 and TRBJ2-1; TRBD2 matches 9 bases. The CDR3 sequence is 14 residues long. Germline V gene data show CDR1 as LNHDA and CDR2 as SQIVND (reference sequence). V shed 3 bases and J 9 bases; nucleotides not matched to a gene: 6.

V usage is TRBV3-1 (or the pseudogene TRBV3-2) and J usage is TRBJ1-3; D is unclear. V was cut by 7 bases and J by 0 bases, with 10 bases left in between. CDR3 length equals 14 residues. The germline gives CDR1 LGHDT, CDR2 YNNKEL (reference sequence). The CDR3 spells CASTGRTSGNTIYF. The CDR3 DNA follows: TGTGCCAGCACGGGGAGAACCTCTGGAAACACCATATATTTT.

V is TRBV5-4 and J is TRBJ2-5; D not resolved. Germline V gene sequence: CDR1 SGHNT, CDR2 YYREEE (reference sequence). The CDR3 loop spans 17 amino acids. V was pared by 2 bases and J by 3 bases, with 20 bases between. CDR3 nucleotides: TGTGCCAGCAGCTTACCCCTGAAAGACAATACTAAAGAGACCCAGTACTTC. Residues: CASSLPLKDNTKETQYF.